What follows is one TCR beta chain and its context. This receptor's antigen is unknown. This may come from a read error, since a much larger clone is one base off. The data belong to a study of T cells in Graves' hyperthyroidism and ophthalmopathy (dated by TCRdb to about 2019). For the wider study: Peripheral blood was collected at initial diagnosis, before any treatment. To identify distinguishing TCR V-J signatures, a discovery cohort of some 99 patients was used, comprising 40 to 45 with Graves' ophthalmopathy and around 57 with stable Graves' hyperthyroidism. Prospective prediction of ophthalmopathy was tested in an independent validation cohort consisting of 18 to 20 hyperthyroidism patients and more than 15 patients who later progressed to ophthalmopathy. For training and testing, the 80 to 100 patients in the discovery cohort were randomly divided in a 7:3 ratio. Thyroid tissue and blood T-cell repertoires from about six Graves' hyperthyroidism patients were also compared in the study. After sampling, hyperthyroidism patients received methimazole starting at 30 mg daily, and ophthalmopathy patients received high-dose intravenous methylprednisolone. The paper reports TCR Vbeta CDR3 sequencing of roughly 140 peripheral blood samples: under 45 ophthalmopathy, 70 to 85 hyperthyroidism and roughly 17 progressor patients.

Ophthalmopathy patients had moderately to severely active disease, with a Clinical Activity Score of 3 or more, a NOSPECS grade of 4 or more, and a disease duration of less than 3 months. The study excluded patients with uncontrolled infections, other autoimmune diseases, pregnancy or lactation. Diagnoses relied on clinical symptoms, serum thyroxine and TRAb, thyroid ultrasound and orbital computed tomography. PBMCs were separated from about 10 ml of fresh peripheral blood using Ficoll-Paque density gradient centrifugation. Total RNA was extracted with Trizol reagent, and quality was checked on an Agilent 2100 Bioanalyzer. General study outcomes and caveats: Most expanded thyroid clonotypes (frequency above 0.001) were also detected in blood, a finding suggesting that blood repertoires may reflect thyroid immune responses. A 13 V-J signature model separated ophthalmopathy from stable hyperthyroidism, with approximately 87% sensitivity and 81% to 82% specificity in cross-validation and 80%/75% in testing. In validation, the model predicted progression to ophthalmopathy with about 71% sensitivity and about 72% specificity, a median of approximately 6.7 months before onset. No statistical method was used to set the sample size in advance, and investigators knew the group allocation.

Amplification of TCR beta CDR3 regions was carried out from RNA transcripts. The first round of RT-PCR for the TCR CDR3 was performed with the HTBI primer set and the Qiagen OneStep RT-PCR kit. A second multiplex PCR round built the libraries, followed by size selection and purification. Sequencing of the libraries was done on an Illumina HiSeq2000 using paired-end 100 bp reads. On the study's bioinformatics: SOAPnuke was used to process the raw data, with reads discarded if the reads contained adapters or uncalled bases, had a mean Phred below 15, or lacked an exact constant-primer or identifier match. COPE v1.2.5 was used to merge the high-quality paired reads, and each unique nucleotide sequence was defined as a clonotype. MiTCR v1.1 was used to align clonotypes to the IMGT TRBV, TRBD and TRBJ reference segments. The analysis included only V-J combinations with a frequency above 0.0001, which together covered more than 98% of the repertoires. A TCS score was defined as the ratio of F50 (clonal expansion) to E x V (chaos), with BLOSUM62-based TCRdist applied between CDR3 peptides within each V-J. Welch's t-statistics and random forest reduced around 520 V-J features to around 14, which were used in a naive Bayes classifier (R e1071). In TCRdb, the public reads were trimmed at Q25 with fastp and aligned with MiXCR, with productive beta chains retained. Each CDR3 protein appears once, grouped with its most common genes and DNA. These V and J calls derive from TCRdb rather than the authors' analysis. Counted in this sample were some 490,000 distinct CDR3 sequences; 15% to 20% of them appeared once. The biggest ten clones account for over 25% of the sample.

From its cysteine to its phenylalanine, the CDR3 spans 11 amino acids. The retained sequence is limited to the CDR3, 33 bases, with the frame set at the first base. In the germline V gene (reference sequence), CDR1 corresponds to DFQATT and CDR2 to SNEGSKA. Rearrangement joined TRBV20-1 to TRBJ2-3; no confident D gene assignment can be made. This sequence was found in a woman aged 25 to 39 with Graves' ophthalmopathy. The sample was blood. The CDR3 loop reads CSAKDTDMQYF. The DNA sequence follows: TGCAGTGCTAAAGACACAGATATGCAGTATTTT.